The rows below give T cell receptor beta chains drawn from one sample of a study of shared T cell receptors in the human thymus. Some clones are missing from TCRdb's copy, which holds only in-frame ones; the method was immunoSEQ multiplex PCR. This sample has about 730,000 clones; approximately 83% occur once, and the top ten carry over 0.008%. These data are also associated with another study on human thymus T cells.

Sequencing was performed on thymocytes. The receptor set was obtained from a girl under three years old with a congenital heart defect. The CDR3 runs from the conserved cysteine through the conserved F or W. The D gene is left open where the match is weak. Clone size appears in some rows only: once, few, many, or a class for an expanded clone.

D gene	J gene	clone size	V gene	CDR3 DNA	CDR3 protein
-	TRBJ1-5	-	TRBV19	TGTGCCAGTAGCCAGAATAGCAATCAGCCCCAGCATTTT	CASSQNSNQPQHF
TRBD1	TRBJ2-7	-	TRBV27	TGTGCCAGCAGTCCCCCGGGACAGGAGGGGAGCGAGCAGTACTTC	CASSPPGQEGSEQYF
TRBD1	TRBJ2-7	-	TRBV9	TGTGCCAGCAGCAGTTCCGGGACAGGGAGCCACGAGCAGTACTTC	CASSSSGTGSHEQYF
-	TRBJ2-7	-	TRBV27	TGTGCCAGCAGTCCGGGCAGGGTGGGGACCTACGAGCAGTACTTC	CASSPGRVGTYEQYF
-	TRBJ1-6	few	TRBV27	TGTGCCAGCAGTTTCAGGAATTCACCCCTCCACTTT	CASSFRNSPLHF
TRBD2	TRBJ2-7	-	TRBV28	TGTGCCAGCAGTTTTGCTAGCGGGGGGTCTGGCCCCCACCTTTTGGCCTACGAGCAGTACTTC	CASSFASGGSGPHLLAYEQYF
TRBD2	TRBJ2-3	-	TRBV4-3	TGCGCCAGCAGCCAAGACCAACTAGCGCTGGATACGCAGTATTTT	CASSQDQLALDTQYF
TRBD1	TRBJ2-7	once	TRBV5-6	TGTGCCAGCAGCCTGACAGGGGGCGAGCAGTACTTC	CASSLTGGEQYF
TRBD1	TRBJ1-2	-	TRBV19	TGTGCCGGAAAAGACAGGGGCTATGGCTACACCTTC	CAGKDRGYGYTF
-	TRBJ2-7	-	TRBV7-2	TGTGCCAGCAGCTTATCAGGGGCGGTGTCCTACGAGCAGTACTTC	CASSLSGAVSYEQYF
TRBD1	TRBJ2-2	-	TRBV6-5	TGTGCCAGCAGTTACCTCGACAGGGGAAGGGCCGGGGAGCTGTTTTTT	CASSYLDRGRAGELFF
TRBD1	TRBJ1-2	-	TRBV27	TGTGCCAGCAAGGACAGGGGGCTGAGGAACTATGGCTACACCTTC	CASKDRGLRNYGYTF
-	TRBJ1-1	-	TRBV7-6	TGTGCCAGCAGCTTATGGGTAAAGACACAAGCTGAAGCTTTCTTT	CASSLWVKTQAEAFF
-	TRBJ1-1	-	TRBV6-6	TGTGCCAGCATTCCACGAACAACAGGGAACACTGAAGCTTTCTTT	CASIPRTTGNTEAFF